This TCR beta chain was sequenced for a study of blood T cell repertoires in COVID-19. Looking at the study overall: The study drew acute and convalescent COVID-19 samples from the United States, Italy and Spain.

The authors' processing: The assay estimated nucleated cells by amplifying reference gene primers. The assay was immunoSEQ multiplex PCR, and TCRdb's table has in-frame clones only and misses some. From that table come the V and J calls and clone size; the DNA was used to work out D and trimming. In the table there are more than 250,000 clones, roughly 84% of which are singletons. This clone was seen just once. The CDR3 totals 15 residues. Trimming pared 0 bases from V and 5 bases from J, leaving 11 bases between. The V gene's germline CDR1 is LNHNV and CDR2 YYDKDF (reference sequence). V gene TRBV15 combines with J gene TRBJ1-3, with D possibly being TRBD1 (5 bases). Input material: peripheral blood. The receptor comes from a human donor in a cohort sampled during active COVID-19. The CDR3 region has the DNA TGTGCCACCAGCAGAGATGCTGGGGCGAGAAACACCATATATTTT. It codes for CATSRDAGARNTIYF.